The T cell receptor beta chain under discussion was sequenced for a study of T cells after yellow fever vaccination. TCRdb re-called the 5' RACE reads with MiXCR, one entry per CDR3 protein. The sample comprises 400,000 to 650,000 distinct CDR3 sequences, around a fifth of which are singletons, and 15% to 20% rests with the top ten. The sample holds a few counts of this clonotype. The CDR3 loop spans 16 amino acids. V shed 5 bases and J 2 bases; nucleotides not matched to a gene: 11. CDR1 SQVTM and CDR2 ANQGSEA come from the germline V gene. V usage is TRBV29-1 and J usage is TRBJ2-7; 11 bases agree with TRBD2. This specimen consisted of PBMCs, obtained less than 25 days after the first yellow fever vaccination. The receptor was isolated from a man aged 18 to 30 who received the YFV17D yellow fever vaccine. The CDR3 DNA is TGCAGCGTTACCCCCACCTCTAGCGGGGGGACCTACGAGCAGTACTTC. Residues: CSVTPTSSGGTYEQYF.